One sample yielded the 7 T cell receptor beta chains listed below, sequenced in a study of cytomegalovirus exposure and HLA in healthy donors. A multiplex PCR was run with 60 Vbeta primers and 13 Jbeta primers. Using immunoSEQ multiplex PCR, the repertoire was profiled, and TCRdb retains in-frame clones only, with some absent. The sample yields fewer than 60,000 clones, around three quarters seen once. The material sequenced was PBMCs. These receptors came from a woman aged 35 to 49 in good health and CMV-seropositive.

This chain links TRBV2 with TRBJ2-3, with TRBD1 matching 7 bases. This CDR3 contains 12 residues. Germline CDR1 and CDR2: SNHLY and FYNNEI. J gave up 8 bases and V 8 bases, and 7 bases lay outside the gene matches. CDR3 nucleotides: TGTGCCAGCCCCGACAGGGTTGCTACGCAGTATTTT. It yields the protein CASPDRVATQYF.

This clone came up a few times. Other DNA sequences in the sample encode the same CDR3. V and J are TRBV7-9 and TRBJ1-6, with 8 bases matching TRBD1. V shed 4 bases, J shed 3 bases, and the junction held 5 bases outside the gene matches. The CDR3 sequence is 16 residues long. Germline values: CDR1 SEHNR, CDR2 FQNEAQ (reference sequence). The CDR3 loop is CASSSGQGFYNSPLHF. The DNA of the CDR3 is TGTGCCAGCAGCTCCGGACAGGGATTCTATAATTCACCCCTCCACTTT.

The count of this clone is one. This sequence joins TRBV4-3 and TRBJ2-2, with 8 bases identical to TRBD2. CDR3 length: 14 amino acids. CDR1 and CDR2 from the germline V gene are LGHNA and YSLEER. V gave up 3 bases and J gave up 6 bases; unmatched junction bases: 3. The CDR3 DNA follows: TGCGCCAGCAGCCACACGACTAGCGCCGGGGAGCTGTTTTTT. Its translation is CASSHTTSAGELFF.

The CDR3 DNA follows: TGTGCCTGGAGTGTTCCCGGGGGACTCTATGGCTACACCTTC. Translating gives CAWSVPGGLYGYTF. The chain couples TRBV30 to TRBJ1-2; D may be TRBD1 (5 bases). There are 14 residues in the CDR3. V was trimmed by 0 bases and J by 4 bases, leaving 12 bases between them. Germline V gene data show CDR1 as GTSNPN and CDR2 as SVGIG (reference sequence).

This chain connects TRBV9 to TRBJ2-5; D not certain. Germline-derived CDR1 and CDR2 are SGDLS and YYNGEE. V was clipped by 0 bases and J by 6 bases, with 6 bases between them. The CDR3 extends over 12 amino acids. DNA for the CDR3: TGTGCCAGCAGCGTAGACGAGAAGACCCAGTACTTC. It translates to CASSVDEKTQYF. The complete variable domain, with remaining parts taken from reference TRBV9 and TRBJ2-5, reads DSGVTQTPKHLITATGQRVTLRCSPRSGDLSVYWYQQSLDQGLQFLIQYYNGEERAKGNILERFSAQQFPDLHSELNLSSLELGDSALYFCASSVDEKTQYFGPGTRLLVL.

This clone was found a few times. This chain connects TRBV6-5 to TRBJ2-3, with a tentative D call TRBD1 (6 bases). Trimming took 5 bases from V and 6 from J, leaving 15 bases between them. CDR3 length equals 14 residues. Per germline, CDR1 MNHEY and CDR2 SVGAGI. In DNA, the CDR3 is TGTGCCAGCAGTCAGCAATTTAGGGGGGATACGCAGTATTTT. Translation gives CASSQQFRGDTQYF.

The chain has TRBV7-9 and TRBJ2-1, with D perhaps TRBD1 (6 bases). This CDR3 spans 15 amino acids. Trimming removed 5 bases from V and 0 bases from J, with 11 bases in between. Germline-derived CDR1 and CDR2 are SEHNR and FQNEAQ (reference sequence). The CDR3 reads CASSTTGRSYNEQFF. DNA of the CDR3: TGTGCCAGCAGCACTACAGGGCGCTCCTACAATGAGCAGTTCTTC.